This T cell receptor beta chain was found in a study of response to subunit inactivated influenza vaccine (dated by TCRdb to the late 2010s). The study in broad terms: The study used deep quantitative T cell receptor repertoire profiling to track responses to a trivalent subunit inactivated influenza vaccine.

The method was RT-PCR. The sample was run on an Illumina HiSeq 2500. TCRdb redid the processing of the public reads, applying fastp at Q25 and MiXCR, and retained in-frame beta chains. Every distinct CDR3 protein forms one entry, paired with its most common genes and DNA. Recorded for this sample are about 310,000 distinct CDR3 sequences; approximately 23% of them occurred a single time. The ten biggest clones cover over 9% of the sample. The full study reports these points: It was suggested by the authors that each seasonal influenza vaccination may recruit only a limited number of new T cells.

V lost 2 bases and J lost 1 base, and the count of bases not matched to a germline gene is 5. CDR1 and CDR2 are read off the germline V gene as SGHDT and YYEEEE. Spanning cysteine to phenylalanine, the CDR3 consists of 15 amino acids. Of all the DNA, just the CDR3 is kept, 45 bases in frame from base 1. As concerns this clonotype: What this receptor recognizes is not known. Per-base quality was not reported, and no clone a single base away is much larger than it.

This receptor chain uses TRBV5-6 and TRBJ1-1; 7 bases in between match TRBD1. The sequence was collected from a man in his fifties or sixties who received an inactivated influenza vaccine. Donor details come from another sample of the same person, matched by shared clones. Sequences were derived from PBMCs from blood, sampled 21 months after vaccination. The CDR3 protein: CASSLTWTGNTEAFF. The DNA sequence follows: TGTGCCAGCAGCTTAACCTGGACAGGGAACACTGAAGCTTTCTTT.